This T cell receptor (beta chain) appears in the sequencing data of a study of T cell repertoires in cytomegalovirus infection. Study-wide context: Public TCR beta signature analysis indicated the presence of both CMV infection and matching HLA type.

Study-level points and caveats: Identification of carriers of CMV plus the relevant HLA was performed using cumulative public TCR beta family frequency. HLA-C-restricted, CMV-specific TCR beta clonotypes were dominant ex vivo.

TCRdb called the reads again in MiXCR, with one record for every CDR3 protein. The table has about 400,000 distinct CDR3 sequences, roughly 20% seen once; the top ten hold 8.7%. Ten or more counts support this clonotype. Antigen unknown. Germline V CDR1 and CDR2: LGHNA, YSLEER. The CDR3 is made up of 15 amino acids. Trimming left V 0 bases short and J 3 bases short, with 9 bases between. This receptor was taken from a human donor in good health (CMV status not recorded). Some clones in this sample may be carry-over from other donors' samples. V gene TRBV4-3 combines with J gene TRBJ2-1; D ambiguous. Sequencing used PBMCs. For the CDR3, the DNA is TGCGCCAGCAGCCAAGATCATAAGGTCTACAATGAGCAGTTCTTC. Protein: CASSQDHKVYNEQFF.